Listed below are T cell receptor beta chains from one sample, sequenced in a study of T-cell memory formation after mild COVID-19. A single record per CDR3 protein comes from TCRdb applying MiXCR to the 5' RACE reads. The table shows 250,000 to 350,000 distinct CDR3 sequences, with roughly a fifth occurring only once. The sequenced sample was PBMCs or a T cell subset sorted from them (not recorded which). These TCRs come from a man aged 18 to 30 who had mild COVID-19 (a few samples of this study predate the infection). Cell type and time point are not known. CDR3s include the opening cysteine and the closing phenylalanine or tryptophan. A D gene is named only where the DNA matches it firmly. Expanded clones get a size class; other rows say once, few or many, or leave the size out.

NA	12	TRBV6-6	few	TRBJ2-5	CASRHPLETQYF	TGTGCCAGCAGACACCCCCTGGAGACCCAGTACTTC
NA	16	TRBV4-2	few	TRBJ2-3	CASSPWVQGSTDTQYF	TGTGCCAGCAGCCCCTGGGTCCAAGGCAGCACAGATACGCAGTATTTT
TRBD1	14	TRBV5-1	many	TRBJ2-1	CASNVQGIRNEQFF	TGCGCCAGCAACGTACAGGGGATAAGAAATGAGCAGTTCTTC
NA	15	TRBV5-1	NA	TRBJ2-3	CASSPSPPEVDTQYF	TGCGCCAGCAGCCCCTCCCCCCCCGAGGTAGATACGCAGTATTTT
TRBD2	15	TRBV7-2	few	TRBJ2-3	CASSLRRGGADTQYF	TGTGCCAGCAGCTTACGGCGGGGAGGGGCAGATACGCAGTATTTT
NA	14	TRBV5-1	NA	TRBJ2-1	CASSLGGGEIEQFF	TGCGCCAGCAGCTTGGGAGGGGGAGAGATTGAGCAGTTCTTC
TRBD1	15	TRBV19	NA	TRBJ1-2	CASGLKRDRNYGYTF	TGTGCCAGTGGTCTTAAAAGGGACAGAAACTATGGCTACACCTTC
NA	14	TRBV10-3	NA	TRBJ2-5	CAIRGVSSSSTQYF	TGTGCCATCCGTGGGGTGAGCTCCTCGTCGACCCAGTACTTC
NA	14	TRBV15	NA	TRBJ1-1	CATSKRSAGTEAFF	TGTGCCACCAGTAAGAGGTCCGCGGGCACTGAAGCTTTCTTT
NA	15	TRBV20-1	few	TRBJ1-6	CSAGSRGTYNSPLHF	TGCAGTGCTGGTAGCAGGGGAACCTATAATTCACCCCTCCACTTT
NA	15	TRBV5-6	NA	TRBJ2-2	CASSLYDRDTGELFF	TGTGCCAGCAGCCTTTACGACCGAGACACCGGGGAGCTGTTTTTT
TRBD1	13	TRBV9	few	TRBJ1-6	CASSHRGDSPLHF	TGTGCCAGCAGCCACAGGGGGGATTCACCCCTCCACTTT
NA	14	TRBV7-9	NA	TRBJ1-6	CASSLGQVNSPLHF	TGTGCCAGCAGCTTAGGACAGGTGAATTCACCCCTCCACTTT
TRBD2	18	TRBV7-2	few	TRBJ2-1	CASSLRMLAGTSYNEQFF	TGTGCCAGCAGCTTACGAATGCTAGCGGGCACATCCTACAATGAGCAGTTCTTC
NA	15	TRBV5-1	NA	TRBJ2-3	CASSQRGPRTDTQYF	TGCGCCAGCAGCCAACGGGGGCCGCGGACGGATACGCAGTATTTT
NA	13	TRBV2	few	TRBJ1-4	CASSEAGREKLFF	TGTGCCAGCAGTGAAGCGGGGAGGGAAAAACTGTTTTTT